This T cell receptor beta chain was profiled in a study of identical twins (dated by TCRdb to the mid-2010s). Some background on the complete study: The study deep-sequenced TCR alpha and beta repertoires from monozygotic twins, unrelated adults of various ages and cord blood to test whether fetal clonotypes persist. To rule out contamination, replicate twin experiments were performed at different times with different library preparation protocols.

The library came from 5' RACE. Instrument used: Illumina HiSeq 2000. Template switching introduced a universal primer binding site; the final cDNA contained a unique molecular identifier, enabling accurate counting of TCR cDNA molecules. Specific primers in the conserved constant-segment region were used to synthesize first-strand cDNA for TCR alpha and beta chains. To control for contamination, each cDNA library was double barcoded with a SMART-Mk sample barcode plus Illumina barcodes. TruSeq adapter sequences and Illumina sample barcodes were added in two successive PCR steps. TCR alpha and beta cDNA libraries were sequenced on the Illumina HiSeq platform with custom primers. Per the original workflow: Raw reads were processed with MiGEC to extract unique molecular identifiers, and MiXCR was used to determine CDR3 positions. For each individual, recombination models were inferred using an EM algorithm with the repgenHMM and IGoR tools. The tcR package in R was used for shared clonotype analysis, with sharing normalized by the product of cloneset sizes. To study raw recombination free of thymic and clonal selection effects, out-of-frame nonproductive sequences were analyzed. Using fastp trimming at Q25 and MiXCR clonotype assembly, TCRdb reanalyzed the public sequencing data and kept in-frame beta chains. Entries that share a CDR3 protein sequence are merged under the most common genes and DNA. These V and J calls derive from TCRdb rather than the authors' analysis. The sample yields some 1,700,000 distinct CDR3 sequences; less than 40% were counted once. Less than 0.35% of the sample comes from the top ten.

Every donor was a healthy Caucasian. Paper-wide results and their limitations: Compared with coincidental sharing between unrelated individuals, out-of-frame TCR alpha sequences shared between twins showed an excess of sequences with low generation probability. Because the same donors could not be followed over many years, the conclusions relied on cross-sectional statistical analysis. Invariant T cells such as MAIT and iNKT could partly confound zero-insertion analyses, although diverse VJ usage argued against such confounding for most clonotypes. The excess sharing between twins in beta out-of-frame sequences was weaker because fewer shared sequences reduced the signal-to-noise ratio. Recombination models systematically underestimated out-of-frame TCR alpha sharing in monozygotic twins but agreed with sharing between unrelated individuals. Abundant cord blood beta clonotypes carried fewer insertions; young adult naive repertoires showed a weaker similar trend, while memory repertoires showed none.

Comments on this clonotype: The antigen it recognizes is unknown. Nothing much larger sits one base from this clone, and base qualities are not available.

The CDR3 runs 15 residues from the cysteine to the phenylalanine. Only CDR3 DNA is held: 45 bases, read in frame from base 1. The germline V gene (reference sequence) provides CDR1 DFQATT and CDR2 SNEGSKA. Trimming removed 3 bases from V and 7 bases from J, leaving 16 bases between the germline ends. The sequence links TRBV20-1 to TRBJ1-6; 5 matching bases give a weak D call of TRBD1. This receptor was taken from a newborn girl in good health. Sequenced: cord blood. The CDR3 protein is CSASFATASNSPLHF. The sequenced DNA is TGCAGTGCTAGTTTCGCGACAGCTTCGAATTCACCCCTCCACTTT.